Given below is one T cell receptor (beta chain) in context. What it recognizes is unknown. These data come from a study of Ad26.COV2.S vaccination and SARS-CoV-2 variants. General study points: Breadth of non-spike TCRs did not differ between vaccinees and placebo recipients.

Treatment meaning: over 15 received Ad26.COV2.S at low or high dose, single or two shots; about 5 received placebo; per-sample allocation not given. It was on day 63 after the first vaccine or placebo injection that samples were taken. Cohort 1b enrolled adults aged 18-55 years in Boston. Spike of the Wuhan-strain SARS-CoV-2 was expressed by an Ad26 vector, which formed the vaccine. Profiling relied on immunoSEQ multiplex PCR, and the TCRdb table lists in-frame clones only, not all of them. The top ten clones hold less than 4% of a sample with about 350,000 clones, around 84% of them seen once. The CDR3 length is 13 residues. Trimming shortened V by 9 bases and J by 2 bases, and 13 bases separated the two germline ends. In germline, CDR1 is MNHEY, CDR2 SVGAGI.

The TCR originated in a person between 18 and 59 years old who received the Ad26.COV2.S COVID-19 vaccine or a placebo. Material: peripheral blood, obtained in a trial of Ad26.COV2.S vaccine versus placebo. The V gene is TRBV6-5, the J gene TRBJ1-1; no definite D call. This CDR3 is CASQNRINTEAFF. In nucleotides, the CDR3 is TGTGCCAGTCAAAATCGGATCAACACTGAAGCTTTCTTT.